Listed below are T cell receptor beta chains from one sample, sequenced in a study of blood T cell repertoires in COVID-19. Profiling relied on immunoSEQ multiplex PCR, and the TCRdb table lists in-frame clones only, not all of them. The data contain a few hundred thousand clones, 85% of them seen just once; the ten biggest clones take up roughly 3.6%. The material sequenced was peripheral blood. The receptors derive from a woman younger than 30 with acute or convalescent COVID-19. The CDR3 runs from the conserved cysteine through the conserved F or W. The D gene is left open where the match is weak. Size is stated for part of the rows, as once, few or many counts, or as a class when the clone is expanded.

V	D	size	J	CDR3	DNA
TRBV12-3/TRBV12-4	-	-	TRBJ1-3	CASSLGGRNTIYF	TGTGCCAGCAGTTTAGGAGGGCGGAACACCATATATTTT
TRBV9	-	-	TRBJ1-2	CASSVKPDSFNYGYTF	TGTGCCAGCAGCGTCAAACCCGACAGTTTTAACTATGGCTACACCTTC
TRBV5-6	-	-	TRBJ2-5	CASSLSGARETQYF	TGTGCCAGCAGCTTGTCAGGGGCGAGGGAGACCCAGTACTTC
TRBV5-1	TRBD2	-	TRBJ2-5	CASSPGLAGETQYF	TGCGCCAGCAGCCCGGGACTAGCGGGAGAGACCCAGTACTTC
TRBV29-1	TRBD1	-	TRBJ1-5	CSVVGTGGINQPQHF	TGCAGCGTTGTTGGGACAGGGGGGATCAATCAGCCCCAGCATTTT
TRBV7-2	-	-	TRBJ2-7	CASSLGTNSYEQYF	TGTGCCAGCAGCTTAGGGACTAACTCCTACGAGCAGTACTTC
TRBV5-1	TRBD1	few	TRBJ1-2	CASSLGTGDIYGYTF	TGCGCCAGCAGTTTAGGGACAGGGGATATCTATGGCTACACCTTC
TRBV4-1	-	-	TRBJ1-2	CASSQVHSGSGGYTF	TGCGCCAGCAGCCAAGTGCATTCCGGGTCGGGGGGCTACACCTTC
TRBV29-1	-	-	TRBJ1-1	CSESGVNTEAFF	TGCAGCGAAAGCGGGGTGAACACTGAAGCTTTCTTT
TRBV3-1/TRBV3-2	-	-	TRBJ2-5	CASSQGNRGTQYF	TGTGCCAGCAGCCAAGGGAATCGGGGGACCCAGTACTTC
TRBV19	TRBD2	once	TRBJ2-1	CASSISLAGEQFF	TGTGCCAGTAGTATCTCCCTAGCGGGAGAGCAGTTCTTC
TRBV7-2	-	-	TRBJ1-2	CASNPGLGGYTF	TGTGCCAGCAATCCAGGTTTGGGTGGCTACACCTTC
TRBV18	-	-	TRBJ1-1	CASSPRADIEAFF	TGTGCCAGCTCACCACGGGCAGACATAGAAGCTTTCTTT
TRBV5-1	-	-	TRBJ1-1	CASTLGGVNVGSAEAFF	TGCGCCAGCACCCTGGGGGGGGTTAACGTCGGCTCGGCTGAAGCTTTCTTT
TRBV28	TRBD1	once	TRBJ1-6	CASSFEWDRVISPLHF	TGTGCCAGCAGTTTCGAATGGGACAGGGTCATTTCACCCCTCCACTTT
TRBV28	TRBD1	-	TRBJ1-1	CASRGQEWNTEAFF	TGTGCCAGCAGGGGACAGGAGTGGAACACTGAAGCTTTCTTT
TRBV7-3	-	-	TRBJ1-1	CASSSWGGKDTEAFF	TGTGCCAGCAGCTCTTGGGGGGGCAAGGACACTGAAGCTTTCTTT
TRBV12-3/TRBV12-4	-	few	TRBJ1-2	CASSFRQNYGYTF	TGTGCCAGCAGTTTCAGGCAAAACTATGGCTACACCTTC
TRBV12-5	TRBD1	-	TRBJ1-5	CASGLLASDRAAGNQPQHF	TGTGCTAGTGGTTTGCTAGCGTCGGACAGGGCTGCAGGCAATCAGCCCCAGCATTTT
TRBV19	-	few	TRBJ2-3	CASKPPDRTDTQYF	TGTGCCAGTAAACCCCCTGACAGAACAGATACGCAGTATTTT
TRBV25-1	TRBD2	-	TRBJ2-1	CASSGLAGGWTNEQFF	TGTGCCAGCAGTGGACTAGCGGGAGGATGGACCAATGAGCAGTTCTTC
TRBV7-9	-	-	TRBJ2-7	CAITGGNNYEQYF	TGTGCCATCACGGGCGGGAATAACTACGAGCAGTACTTC
TRBV12-2	-	-	TRBJ1-3	CASRLACNIPSGNTIYF	TGTGCAAGCCGCTTAGCGTGCAACATACCTTCTGGAAACACCATATATTTT
TRBV4-1	TRBD1	-	TRBJ1-4	CASSQEGGSRDREKLFF	TGCGCCAGCAGCCAAGAAGGGGGGTCCCGGGACAGGGAAAAACTGTTTTTT
TRBV2	TRBD1	-	TRBJ2-1	CASSEPLWTGNNEQFF	TGTGCCAGCAGTGAGCCCCTCTGGACAGGGAACAATGAGCAGTTCTTC
TRBV10-1	-	once	TRBJ2-7	CATPPRSSSYEQYF	TGCGCCACCCCACCGCGTTCGAGCTCCTACGAGCAGTACTTC
TRBV5-4	TRBD2	-	TRBJ2-7	CASSSRTSGTAYEQYF	TGTGCCAGCAGCAGCAGAACTAGCGGGACCGCCTACGAGCAGTACTTC
TRBV7-3	-	-	TRBJ2-1	CASSSYPGQYSYNEQFF	TGTGCCAGCAGCTCTTATCCGGGACAATACTCCTACAATGAGCAGTTCTTC
TRBV6-5	TRBD1	-	TRBJ1-4	CASSKKGQGDEKLFF	TGTGCCAGCAGTAAAAAGGGACAGGGGGATGAAAAACTGTTTTTT
TRBV5-6	TRBD2	-	TRBJ2-1	CASSPGPRLAGGWDEQFF	TGTGCCAGCAGCCCCGGGCCAAGACTAGCGGGAGGATGGGATGAGCAGTTCTTC
TRBV9	TRBD2	-	TRBJ2-1	CASSATGGQWNEQFF	TGTGCCAGCAGCGCGACGGGGGGGCAGTGGAATGAGCAGTTCTTC
TRBV24-1	TRBD1	-	TRBJ1-5	CATGQGNSNQPQHF	TGTGCCACCGGACAGGGGAATAGCAATCAGCCCCAGCATTTT
TRBV9	TRBD2	-	TRBJ2-5	CASSVAGTSGETQYF	TGTGCCAGCAGCGTGGCCGGGACTAGCGGGGAGACCCAGTACTTC
TRBV27	-	once	TRBJ2-2	CASSLGQYTGELFF	TGTGCCAGCAGTTTAGGACAGTACACCGGGGAGCTGTTTTTT
TRBV29-1	TRBD2	-	TRBJ2-3	CSVPGGGGAGTDTQYF	TGCAGCGTTCCGGGGGGTGGAGGAGCTGGCACAGATACGCAGTATTTT
TRBV6-2/TRBV6-3	-	-	TRBJ1-6	CASSYRGQGGYYNSPLHF	TGTGCCAGCAGTTACAGGGGCCAGGGAGGCTACTATAATTCACCCCTCCACTTT
TRBV7-9	TRBD1	hyperexpanded	TRBJ1-2	CASSWAQGADGYTF	TGTGCCAGCAGCTGGGCCCAGGGGGCGGATGGCTACACCTTC
TRBV10-2	TRBD1	-	TRBJ2-5	CASRPGTGEETQYF	TGCGCCAGTCGTCCCGGGACAGGGGAAGAGACCCAGTACTTC
TRBV3-1/TRBV3-2	-	once	TRBJ1-1	CASSQPGTEAFF	TGTGCCAGCAGCCAACCCGGGACTGAAGCTTTCTTT
TRBV12-2	-	-	TRBJ2-7	CASRLRSGSAAGTGRQNYEQYF	TGTGCAAGTCGCTTAAGGTCTGGTTCGGCAGCCGGGACAGGGAGACAAAACTACGAGCAGTACTTC
TRBV6-5	TRBD1	-	TRBJ2-7	CASSYPRAGGYEQYF	TGTGCCAGCAGTTACCCCCGGGCAGGGGGCTACGAGCAGTACTTC
TRBV2	-	-	TRBJ2-7	CASSEATGQPYEQYF	TGTGCCAGCAGTGAAGCAACAGGCCAGCCCTACGAGCAGTACTTC
TRBV4-1	-	-	TRBJ1-4	CASSRDGRTELFF	TGCGCCAGCAGCCGCGATGGGCGTACGGAACTGTTTTTT
TRBV7-9	TRBD2	-	TRBJ2-3	CASSLESLAGGPPDTQYF	TGTGCCAGCAGCTTAGAAAGTCTAGCGGGAGGGCCTCCAGATACGCAGTATTTT
TRBV27	TRBD1	-	TRBJ2-7	CASSPSTGSYEQYF	TGTGCCAGCAGTCCTTCGACAGGGTCCTACGAGCAGTACTTC
TRBV11-3	TRBD1	-	TRBJ2-2	CASSTDGTDGRMTGELFF	TGTGCCAGCAGCACCGACGGGACAGACGGGCGAATGACCGGGGAGCTGTTTTTT
TRBV12-5	TRBD2	-	TRBJ2-5	CASGLAGGETQYF	TGTGCTAGTGGTTTGGCGGGGGGAGAGACCCAGTACTTC
TRBV4-1	TRBD2	-	TRBJ2-3	CASSRGLAGFPDTQYF	TGCGCCAGCAGCCGTGGACTAGCGGGGTTCCCAGATACGCAGTATTTT